The present TCR beta chain was sequenced within a study of T-cell reconstitution after alpha-beta-depleted transplantation in children. A note on this clonotype: Its antigen is undetermined.

V lost 4 bases to trimming and J lost 1 base, with 17 bases between them. Germline CDR1 and CDR2: MNHNS and SASEGT. The CDR3 totals 18 residues. The TCRbeta library was prepared with unique molecular identifiers. TCRdb ran MiXCR on the PCR reads and lists one entry per CDR3 protein. The sample holds about a million distinct CDR3 sequences, roughly 29% seen once. Study-wide points: There were some patients whose high TCRbeta diversity at day 60 came from surviving recipient T cells and thymic progenitors.

The source material was PBMCs, mostly from graft donor cells, sampled 360 days after TCRalphabeta/CD19-depleted stem cell transplant. The chain employs TRBV6-1 and TRBJ2-6, with D maybe TRBD2 (5 bases). The sequence was collected from a boy under three years old who had a stem cell transplant for SCID, so the T cells may come from the graft donor. CDR3 protein: CASSGGPNRSSGANVLTF. The DNA of the CDR3 is TGTGCCAGCAGTGGCGGGCCTAATCGGTCTTCTGGGGCCAACGTCCTGACTTTC.